Sequencing of this T cell receptor beta chain was carried out in a study of somatic mutations in cytotoxic T cells in rheumatoid arthritis. Looking at the study overall: Peripheral blood samples of around 30 ml EDTA were taken from patients directly after diagnosis and before treatment.

Each population, CD4+ and CD8+ cells, was isolated by positive magnetic bead selection and checked for purity by flow cytometry. As for this clone: What it recognizes is unknown.

Regarding the study as a whole: Rheumatoid arthritis patients were compared with age-matched healthy controls, and their CD8+ T-cell clonality did not differ significantly.

Produced via immunoSEQ multiplex PCR; TCRdb's table is partial and in-frame only. The data hold roughly 9,200 clones, with approximately 75% observed a single time. The clonotype was recovered from an adult with rheumatoid arthritis. The sample was CD8+ T cells sorted from blood.

CDR3 region: CAWNRVGLEAFF. The CDR3 region has the DNA TGTGCCTGGAACCGGGTCGGGCTGGAAGCTTTCTTT. The chain is built from TRBV30 and TRBJ1-1, with unresolved D. The CDR3 sequence is 12 residues long. Germline CDR1 is GTSNPN and CDR2 is SVGIG (reference sequence). Between the trimmed V and J ends, which lost 4 bases and 8 bases, there was a span of 14 bases. Full variable domain (rest looked up from reference TRBV30 and TRBJ1-1): SQTIHQWPATLVQPVGSPLSLECTVEGTSNPNLYWYRQAAGRGLQLLFYSVGIGQISSEVPQNLSASRPQDRQFILSSKKLLLSDSGFYLCAWNRVGLEAFFGQGTRLTVV.